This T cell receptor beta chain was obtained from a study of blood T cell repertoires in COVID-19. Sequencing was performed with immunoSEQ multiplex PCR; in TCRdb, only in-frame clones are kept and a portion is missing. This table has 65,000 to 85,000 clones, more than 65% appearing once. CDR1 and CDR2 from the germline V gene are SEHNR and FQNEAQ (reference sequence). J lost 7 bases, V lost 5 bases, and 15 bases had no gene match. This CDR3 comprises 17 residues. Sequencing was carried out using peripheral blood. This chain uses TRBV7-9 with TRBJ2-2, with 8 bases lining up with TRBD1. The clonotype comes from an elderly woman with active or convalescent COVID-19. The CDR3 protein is CASSPRQGPSAGGELFF. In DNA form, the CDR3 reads TGTGCCAGCAGCCCCAGACAGGGGCCCTCTGCGGGCGGGGAGCTGTTTTTT.